This T cell receptor (beta chain) is drawn from a study of T-cell reconstitution after alpha-beta-depleted transplantation in children. Construction of the TCRbeta library involved unique molecular identifiers. In TCRdb, the PCR reads were re-called with MiXCR into one record per CDR3 protein. The sample lists approximately 290,000 distinct CDR3 sequences; about 9.9% were seen once. The CDR3 totals 14 residues. CDR1 and CDR2 from the germline V gene are SGHVS and FNYEAQ. The J segment lost 10 bases and the V segment lost 3 bases, leaving 8 bases of the junction unmatched. Study-wide findings and caveats: Alpha-beta T cells about two months after transplant reportedly derived from several hundred expanded graft clones. Recipient T cells and thymic progenitors that survived gave rise to the high TCRbeta diversity observed at day 60 in some patients. Newly produced T cells mostly provided counts and TCRbeta diversity after one year, as hyperexpanded clones declined.

This clonotype was counted at least ten times. Its specificity is not known. V is TRBV7-6 and J is TRBJ1-1, with 10 bases lining up with TRBD1. Source: peripheral blood, taken 180 days after TCRalphabeta/CD19-depleted stem cell transplant. This sequence originates from a male patient aged 2-10 years who had a stem cell transplant for chronic granulomatous disease, so the T cells may come from the graft donor. The CDR3 nucleotides are TGTGCCAGCAGCTTGGGACAGGGGAGAGGAGGAGCTTTCTTT. Its protein product is CASSLGQGRGGAFF.